This T cell receptor (beta chain) was documented in a study of cytomegalovirus exposure and HLA in healthy donors. General study findings and limits: Previously analyzed data showed that most TCR beta V segments were productive at a frequency of about 87% or about 30%. Specificity for CMV antigens was confirmed in vitro for a few of the CMV-associated chains. There were fewer than 200 TCR beta chains listed as cytomegalovirus-associated.

This clone was counted between two and nine times. Its antigen remains unidentified. Healthy bone marrow donors made up the donors. Use of 60 Vbeta and 13 Jbeta primers characterized the PCR. Libraries were prepared by immunoSEQ multiplex PCR; TCRdb keeps only in-frame clonotypes and omits some of them. The table lists under 150,000 clones, roughly four fifths of them singletons. Germline trimming cut 4 bases from V and 1 base from J; bases unmatched to any gene: 6. The CDR3 is 15 residues long. Germline V CDR1 and CDR2: ENHRY, SYGVKD. This receptor was identified in a woman in her sixties in good health and CMV-seronegative. This chain uses TRBV10-3 with TRBJ1-1; TRBD1 matches at 7 bases. The sample comprised PBMCs. In DNA, the CDR3 is TGTGCCATCAGTGTATCCGAGGGGGCGAACACTGAAGCTTTCTTT. Translated, it gives CAISVSEGANTEAFF.